The rows below give T cell receptor beta chains drawn from one sample of a study of shared clonotypes between healthy human individuals. The repertoire was sequenced with immunoSEQ multiplex PCR; TCRdb's copy has only in-frame clones and lacks some. This sample has fewer than 850,000 clones, with 90% found just once. Sequenced sample: memory CD8+ T cells from PBMCs. These receptors were collected from a man younger than 35 in good health. Some clones in this sample may be carry-over from other donors' samples. Each CDR3 is given with its conserved first and last residue. Fields, in order: clone size, D gene, J gene, V gene, CDR3 protein, CDR3 DNA. D genes are given only for firm matches. Clone size is not always given. Where it is, it says once, few, many or a class for expanded clones.

clone_size: NA
d_call: NA
j_call: TRBJ1-4
v_call: TRBV28
cdr3_aa: CASSFVADRREKLFF
cdr3_nt: TGTGCCAGCAGTTTTGTGGCGGACCGGAGGGAAAAACTGTTTTTT

clone_size: once
d_call: NA
j_call: TRBJ2-2
v_call: TRBV7-6
cdr3_aa: CASSFSSRFRGELFF
cdr3_nt: TGTGCCAGCAGCTTTTCGAGTCGGTTCCGCGGGGAGCTGTTTTTT

clone_size: NA
d_call: TRBD2
j_call: TRBJ2-5
v_call: TRBV28
cdr3_aa: CASRRPDLAGGGETQYF
cdr3_nt: TGTGCCAGCAGGCGCCCCGACCTAGCGGGGGGCGGGGAGACCCAGTACTTC

clone_size: once
d_call: NA
j_call: TRBJ2-7
v_call: TRBV19
cdr3_aa: CASSIEAGSYEQYF
cdr3_nt: TGTGCCAGTAGTATAGAGGCAGGGTCCTACGAGCAGTACTTC

clone_size: NA
d_call: TRBD1
j_call: TRBJ1-1
v_call: TRBV9
cdr3_aa: CASSPPGQGLNTEAFF
cdr3_nt: TGTGCCAGCAGCCCTCCCGGACAGGGTTTGAACACTGAAGCTTTCTTT

clone_size: NA
d_call: TRBD2
j_call: TRBJ2-7
v_call: TRBV7-9
cdr3_aa: CASSLAKGLAYEQYF
cdr3_nt: TGTGCCAGCAGCTTAGCGAAAGGACTAGCCTACGAGCAGTACTTC

clone_size: NA
d_call: NA
j_call: TRBJ2-2
v_call: TRBV7-9
cdr3_aa: CASSLASGGTGELFF
cdr3_nt: TGTGCCAGCAGCTTAGCCTCCGGAGGAACCGGGGAGCTGTTTTTT

clone_size: NA
d_call: NA
j_call: TRBJ2-3
v_call: TRBV4-3
cdr3_aa: CASRNRLEGTDTQYF
cdr3_nt: TGCGCCAGCAGGAACAGACTAGAAGGCACAGATACGCAGTATTTT

clone_size: NA
d_call: TRBD2
j_call: TRBJ2-7
v_call: TRBV7-8
cdr3_aa: CASSGRPGTSGKAQYF
cdr3_nt: TGTGCCAGCAGCGGACGCCCCGGGACTAGCGGGAAGGCGCAGTACTTC

clone_size: NA
d_call: NA
j_call: TRBJ1-2
v_call: TRBV4-2
cdr3_aa: CASSQDQEPPGGYTF
cdr3_nt: TGTGCCAGCAGCCAAGATCAAGAGCCCCCGGGGGGCTACACCTTC

clone_size: few
d_call: NA
j_call: TRBJ1-2
v_call: TRBV2
cdr3_aa: CASSPRPTGLYGYTF
cdr3_nt: TGTGCCAGCAGTCCTCGCCCGACGGGCCTCTATGGCTACACCTTC

clone_size: NA
d_call: TRBD2
j_call: TRBJ2-7
v_call: TRBV27
cdr3_aa: CASSPSVGRELYEQYF
cdr3_nt: TGTGCCAGCAGCCCTTCTGTAGGGCGGGAGCTCTACGAGCAGTACTTC

clone_size: NA
d_call: NA
j_call: TRBJ2-6
v_call: TRBV4-2
cdr3_aa: CASSQPSYSGANVLTF
cdr3_nt: TGTGCCAGCAGCCAACCCTCCTATTCTGGGGCCAACGTCCTGACTTTC

clone_size: NA
d_call: NA
j_call: TRBJ2-3
v_call: TRBV7-9
cdr3_aa: CASSIGTDTQYF
cdr3_nt: TGTGCCAGCAGCATTGGGACAGATACGCAGTATTTT

clone_size: NA
d_call: NA
j_call: TRBJ2-7
v_call: TRBV2
cdr3_aa: CASKEMDTTYEQYF
cdr3_nt: TGTGCCAGCAAGGAGATGGACACTACCTACGAGCAGTACTTC

clone_size: NA
d_call: NA
j_call: TRBJ1-3
v_call: TRBV7-9
cdr3_aa: CASSEFGGTSGNTIYF
cdr3_nt: TGTGCCAGCAGCGAATTCGGGGGAACCTCTGGAAACACCATATATTTT

clone_size: NA
d_call: NA
j_call: TRBJ1-6
v_call: TRBV4-1
cdr3_aa: CASSQDSAGFNSPLHF
cdr3_nt: TGCGCCAGCAGCCAAGATAGTGCAGGGTTCAATTCACCCCTCCACTTT

clone_size: once
d_call: NA
j_call: TRBJ2-3
v_call: TRBV7-9
cdr3_aa: CASSPLSQSRRGADTQYF
cdr3_nt: TGTGCCAGCAGCCCCCTGTCCCAGTCGCGCCGAGGGGCAGATACGCAGTATTTT

clone_size: few
d_call: TRBD2
j_call: TRBJ2-1
v_call: TRBV28
cdr3_aa: CASSLSLAGVYEQFF
cdr3_nt: TGTGCCAGCAGTTTAAGCCTAGCGGGAGTGTATGAGCAGTTCTTC

clone_size: NA
d_call: TRBD2
j_call: TRBJ2-1
v_call: TRBV9
cdr3_aa: CASSAGTRVYNEQFF
cdr3_nt: TGTGCCAGCAGCGCGGGGACTAGGGTTTACAATGAGCAGTTCTTC

clone_size: NA
d_call: NA
j_call: TRBJ2-3
v_call: TRBV4-2
cdr3_aa: CASSQYPDSQGPDTQYF
cdr3_nt: TGTGCCAGCAGCCAGTACCCGGACAGCCAAGGTCCAGATACGCAGTATTTT

clone_size: NA
d_call: NA
j_call: TRBJ2-3
v_call: TRBV5-1
cdr3_aa: CASSLSSIVRGLTDTQYF
cdr3_nt: TGCGCCAGCAGCTTATCATCGATTGTGCGGGGATTGACAGATACGCAGTATTTT

clone_size: NA
d_call: TRBD1
j_call: TRBJ2-5
v_call: TRBV30
cdr3_aa: CAWNPPTGGQETQYF
cdr3_nt: TGTGCCTGGAATCCGCCAACAGGGGGCCAAGAGACCCAGTACTTC

clone_size: NA
d_call: TRBD1
j_call: TRBJ2-5
v_call: TRBV29-1
cdr3_aa: CSVRTGTGPPYF
cdr3_nt: TGCAGCGTTCGAACCGGGACAGGGCCCCCTTACTTC

clone_size: NA
d_call: NA
j_call: TRBJ2-1
v_call: TRBV5-6
cdr3_aa: CASSSPGVHNEQFF
cdr3_nt: TGTGCCAGCAGCTCCCCCGGGGTCCACAATGAGCAGTTCTTC

clone_size: NA
d_call: TRBD2
j_call: TRBJ2-3
v_call: TRBV2
cdr3_aa: CATLGLAESSGTQYF
cdr3_nt: TGTGCCACCTTAGGACTAGCGGAGTCGTCCGGTACGCAGTATTTT

clone_size: NA
d_call: NA
j_call: TRBJ1-2
v_call: TRBV6-5
cdr3_aa: CASSYSGHLNYGYTF
cdr3_nt: TGTGCCAGCAGTTACTCGGGACACCTTAACTATGGCTACACCTTC

clone_size: NA
d_call: TRBD1
j_call: TRBJ1-1
v_call: TRBV5-1
cdr3_aa: CASSPAKGGFTEAFF
cdr3_nt: TGCGCCAGCAGCCCGGCGAAAGGGGGCTTCACTGAAGCTTTCTTT

clone_size: NA
d_call: NA
j_call: TRBJ1-4
v_call: TRBV29-1
cdr3_aa: CSASYGGKLFF
cdr3_nt: TGCAGCGCCTCCTACGGGGGAAAACTGTTTTTT

clone_size: NA
d_call: NA
j_call: TRBJ2-7
v_call: TRBV27
cdr3_aa: CASKGARGSYEQYF
cdr3_nt: TGTGCCAGCAAGGGAGCGAGAGGCTCCTACGAGCAGTACTTC

clone_size: NA
d_call: NA
j_call: TRBJ2-2
v_call: TRBV6-5
cdr3_aa: CASSYLTSSGELFF
cdr3_nt: TGTGCCAGCAGTTATCTGACTAGTTCGGGGGAGCTGTTTTTT

clone_size: NA
d_call: NA
j_call: TRBJ2-3
v_call: TRBV18
cdr3_aa: CASSPGGRFDTQYF
cdr3_nt: TGTGCCAGCTCACCAGGGGGGCGCTTCGATACGCAGTATTTT

clone_size: NA
d_call: TRBD1
j_call: TRBJ1-1
v_call: TRBV27
cdr3_aa: CASRVTGGNTEAFF
cdr3_nt: TGTGCCAGCAGGGTGACAGGGGGGAACACTGAAGCTTTCTTT

clone_size: NA
d_call: NA
j_call: TRBJ2-7
v_call: TRBV5-6
cdr3_aa: CASSLGWIAYEQYF
cdr3_nt: TGTGCCAGCAGTTTGGGTTGGATAGCCTACGAGCAGTACTTC

clone_size: NA
d_call: TRBD1
j_call: TRBJ2-3
v_call: TRBV7-9
cdr3_aa: CASRDSSTDTQYF
cdr3_nt: TGTGCCAGCCGGGACAGTAGCACAGATACGCAGTATTTT

clone_size: NA
d_call: NA
j_call: TRBJ2-7
v_call: TRBV10-3
cdr3_aa: CAISEGTFRNAYEQYF
cdr3_nt: TGTGCCATCAGTGAAGGGACATTTCGGAATGCCTACGAGCAGTACTTC

clone_size: once
d_call: NA
j_call: TRBJ2-1
v_call: TRBV5-1
cdr3_aa: CASSLGGWVGSSYNEQFF
cdr3_nt: TGCGCCAGCAGCTTGGGTGGATGGGTGGGAAGCTCCTACAATGAGCAGTTCTTC

clone_size: NA
d_call: NA
j_call: TRBJ1-2
v_call: TRBV4-1
cdr3_aa: CASSFDLRDGVGYTF
cdr3_nt: TGCGCCAGCAGCTTTGACCTTCGGGACGGGGTTGGCTACACCTTC

clone_size: NA
d_call: NA
j_call: TRBJ1-1
v_call: TRBV7-8
cdr3_aa: CASSLGPRTEAFF
cdr3_nt: TGTGCCAGCAGCTTGGGTCCGAGGACTGAAGCTTTCTTT

clone_size: NA
d_call: NA
j_call: TRBJ1-2
v_call: TRBV19
cdr3_aa: CASSIQGVDNTF
cdr3_nt: TGTGCCAGTAGTATACAGGGCGTAGACAACACCTTC

clone_size: NA
d_call: NA
j_call: TRBJ2-7
v_call: TRBV11-2
cdr3_aa: CASSGLSYEQYF
cdr3_nt: TGTGCCAGCAGCGGGCTATCTTACGAGCAGTACTTC

clone_size: NA
d_call: NA
j_call: TRBJ1-3
v_call: TRBV29-1
cdr3_aa: CSVKRVSGNTIYF
cdr3_nt: TGCAGCGTCAAAAGGGTCTCTGGAAACACCATATATTTT

clone_size: once
d_call: TRBD1
j_call: TRBJ2-6
v_call: TRBV9
cdr3_aa: CASSGSPTGTGANVLTF
cdr3_nt: TGTGCCAGCAGCGGATCCCCGACAGGGACCGGGGCCAACGTCCTGACTTTC

clone_size: NA
d_call: NA
j_call: TRBJ1-4
v_call: TRBV5-1
cdr3_aa: CASSQNRVWTEKLFF
cdr3_nt: TGCGCCAGCAGCCAAAACAGGGTATGGACTGAAAAACTGTTTTTT

clone_size: NA
d_call: NA
j_call: TRBJ2-1
v_call: TRBV9
cdr3_aa: CASSVGVEQFF
cdr3_nt: TGTGCCAGCAGCGTCGGCGTGGAGCAGTTCTTC

clone_size: NA
d_call: NA
j_call: TRBJ1-5
v_call: TRBV27
cdr3_aa: CASSMQGPRSNQPQHF
cdr3_nt: TGTGCCAGCAGTATGCAGGGGCCCCGTAGCAATCAGCCCCAGCATTTT

clone_size: NA
d_call: TRBD2
j_call: TRBJ2-7
v_call: TRBV2
cdr3_aa: CASREIAGGPSEQYF
cdr3_nt: TGTGCCAGCAGAGAAATAGCGGGAGGGCCTTCCGAGCAGTACTTC

clone_size: NA
d_call: NA
j_call: TRBJ2-7
v_call: TRBV7-9
cdr3_aa: CASSDGYYEQYF
cdr3_nt: TGTGCCAGCAGCGACGGTTACTACGAGCAGTACTTC

clone_size: NA
d_call: NA
j_call: TRBJ1-5
v_call: TRBV4-2
cdr3_aa: CASSQESWSNQPQHF
cdr3_nt: TGTGCCAGCAGCCAAGAGTCTTGGAGCAATCAGCCCCAGCATTTT

clone_size: NA
d_call: TRBD2
j_call: TRBJ2-3
v_call: TRBV9
cdr3_aa: CASSARWTSGSDTQYF
cdr3_nt: TGTGCCAGCAGCGCTCGCTGGACTAGCGGGAGTGATACGCAGTATTTT